This T cell receptor beta chain was sequenced for a study of T cell responses to AZD1222 COVID-19 vaccine. The CDR3 sequence is 13 residues long. Germline V gives CDR1 MNHEY, CDR2 SVGAGI. V was trimmed by 6 bases and J by 9 bases, leaving 18 bases between them. This clone was detected once. Its cognate antigen is unknown. General study results and limits: Spike-specific TCRs gained breadth and depth after people received two AZD1222 doses. Scientists sampled the repertoires only once the peak T cell response had passed. Spike was spanned by vaccine-associated CD4 TCRs, which were dominant at 160-218 and 743-854. Recipients of AZD1222 seropositive at baseline numbered only five or six.

Sequenced by immunoSEQ multiplex PCR; TCRdb stores in-frame clones only, minus some. Of roughly 260,000 clones in the sample, over 90% were seen once. The input for sequencing was peripheral blood, taken on day 0 of AZD1222 vaccination. The sequence derives from an adult in good health. The chain combines TRBV6-5 with TRBJ2-7; no firm D call. The CDR3 DNA follows: TGTGCCAGCAGCCTCCCTCAGGCGGAACGGCAGTACTTC. It yields the protein CASSLPQAERQYF.